This TCR beta chain emerged from a study of cytomegalovirus exposure and HLA in healthy donors. Across the whole study: An analysis done earlier identified 90 million to 120 million unique TCR beta sequences from about 180 million T cells. Study-level findings and limits: Confirmation in vitro established that three CMV-associated chains were specific for CMV antigens. The productive fraction for most TCR beta V segments was about 90% or about 30% in an earlier analysis. It was taken for granted in presence/absence analyses that sequencing depth across donors was roughly uniform.

Trimming took off 3 bases at V and 6 bases at J, with 19 bases between the two ends. CDR1 is SGHDT and CDR2 is YYEEEE in the germline V gene. The CDR3 is made up of 15 amino acids. Details on this clone: Its antigen is not identified.

The PCR used 60 Vbeta and 13 Jbeta primers. Some clones are missing from TCRdb's copy, which holds only in-frame ones; the method was immunoSEQ multiplex PCR. Among 65,000 to 95,000 clones listed, approximately 79% were seen once. The chain uses TRBV5-6 and TRBJ2-7; D possibly corresponds to TRBD1 (5 bases). Source material: PBMCs. This receptor was taken from a human donor in good health. This chain's CDR3 is CASSSDTLSAGEQYF. DNA of the CDR3: TGTGCCAGCAGCTCGGACACGTTATCGGCAGGCGAGCAGTACTTC.